The rows below give T cell receptor beta chains drawn from one sample of a study of Siglec-9 on CD8 T cells in melanoma. Profiled with immunoSEQ multiplex PCR; TCRdb holds only in-frame clones, not every one. The data show around 35,000 clones, with around 81% seen just once and 1.8% held by the top ten. Sequenced material: Siglec-9- CD8+ T cells sorted from blood. These receptors came from a human donor in good health. Both conserved end residues are part of each CDR3. D genes are given only for firm matches. Only some rows state a clone size, as once, few, many or a class for expanded clones.

V gene: TRBV5-8
clone size: .
D gene: TRBD1
J gene: TRBJ2-5
CDR3 DNA: TGTGCCAGCAGCCCCGCAGGGGGCTCCAAGACCCAGTACTTC
CDR3 protein: CASSPAGGSKTQYF

V gene: TRBV25-1
clone size: .
D gene: .
J gene: TRBJ1-2
CDR3 DNA: TGTGCCAGCAGTCCCGGGAGCGTCTATGGCTACACCTTC
CDR3 protein: CASSPGSVYGYTF

V gene: TRBV27
clone size: .
D gene: .
J gene: TRBJ2-2
CDR3 DNA: TGTGCCAGCAGATTGGCGGTCGGTCGGCGGACAGAGGGCGGGGAGCTGTTTTTT
CDR3 protein: CASRLAVGRRTEGGELFF

V gene: TRBV27
clone size: .
D gene: .
J gene: TRBJ2-3
CDR3 DNA: TGTGCCAGCAGCCTCCCGGGCTTCACAGATACGCAGTATTTT
CDR3 protein: CASSLPGFTDTQYF

V gene: TRBV9
clone size: .
D gene: TRBD2
J gene: TRBJ2-1
CDR3 DNA: TGTGCCAGCAGCGCTGGGGGGGTAGGGTTGAATGAGCAGTTCTTC
CDR3 protein: CASSAGGVGLNEQFF

V gene: TRBV27
clone size: .
D gene: .
J gene: TRBJ1-1
CDR3 DNA: TGTGCCAGCCAGGGCCTCAGCACTGAAGCTTTCTTT
CDR3 protein: CASQGLSTEAFF

V gene: TRBV5-6
clone size: .
D gene: .
J gene: TRBJ2-3
CDR3 DNA: TGTGCCAGCAGCTCCCGGGACTCGGCGTATTTT
CDR3 protein: CASSSRDSAYF

V gene: TRBV10-2
clone size: .
D gene: .
J gene: TRBJ1-1
CDR3 DNA: TGCGCCAGCAGCCCTGGACGGACAGAAGCTTTCTTT
CDR3 protein: CASSPGRTEAFF

V gene: TRBV19
clone size: .
D gene: .
J gene: TRBJ2-7
CDR3 DNA: TGTGCCAGTAGTATACAGGACCCGTCCTACGAGCAGTACTTC
CDR3 protein: CASSIQDPSYEQYF

V gene: TRBV7-8
clone size: .
D gene: TRBD1
J gene: TRBJ1-5
CDR3 DNA: TGTGCCAGCAGCCCGGGACAGGGGGAATATAGCAATCAGCCCCAGCATTTT
CDR3 protein: CASSPGQGEYSNQPQHF

V gene: TRBV7-3
clone size: .
D gene: TRBD2
J gene: TRBJ2-3
CDR3 DNA: TGTGCCAGCAGCCACAGTCCTAGCGGGGGGACCGCAGATACGCAGTATTTT
CDR3 protein: CASSHSPSGGTADTQYF

V gene: TRBV28
clone size: .
D gene: .
J gene: TRBJ2-1
CDR3 DNA: TGTGCCAGCAGGTTTCAAGGAGAAACGCCACGGTCAAGTGTTGACAATGAGCAGTTCTTC
CDR3 protein: CASRFQGETPRSSVDNEQFF

V gene: TRBV7-9
clone size: .
D gene: .
J gene: TRBJ2-1
CDR3 DNA: TGTGCCAGCAGCTTTTTGGGCAGAGCCAATGAGCAGTTCTTC
CDR3 protein: CASSFLGRANEQFF

V gene: TRBV4-1
clone size: .
D gene: .
J gene: TRBJ1-5
CDR3 DNA: TGCGCCAGCAGCCAAGTCGCAGGGGGCAATCAGCCCCAGCATTTT
CDR3 protein: CASSQVAGGNQPQHF

V gene: TRBV28
clone size: .
D gene: .
J gene: TRBJ1-2
CDR3 DNA: TGTGCCAGCAGTAGACAGCCCACGGCTGGCTACACCTTC
CDR3 protein: CASSRQPTAGYTF

V gene: TRBV10-2
clone size: few
D gene: .
J gene: TRBJ1-2
CDR3 DNA: TGCGCCAGCAGTGAGTCAGGGGGTTTAGGCGGCTACACCTTC
CDR3 protein: CASSESGGLGGYTF

V gene: TRBV5-8
clone size: .
D gene: .
J gene: TRBJ1-3
CDR3 DNA: TGTGCCAGCAACTCTGACAGTGGAAACACCATATATTTT
CDR3 protein: CASNSDSGNTIYF

V gene: TRBV4-1
clone size: .
D gene: .
J gene: TRBJ1-5
CDR3 DNA: TGCGCCAGCAGCCAAACAGAGAATCAGCCCCAGCATTTT
CDR3 protein: CASSQTENQPQHF

V gene: TRBV4-2
clone size: .
D gene: TRBD1
J gene: TRBJ2-7
CDR3 DNA: TGTGCCAGCAGCCAAGTCGCCGGACAGGGGGCCTACGAGCAGTACTTC
CDR3 protein: CASSQVAGQGAYEQYF

V gene: TRBV27
clone size: .
D gene: TRBD1
J gene: TRBJ2-1
CDR3 DNA: TGTGCCAGCTGTAGACAGGGGTTCAATGAGCAGTTCTTC
CDR3 protein: CASCRQGFNEQFF

V gene: TRBV27
clone size: .
D gene: .
J gene: TRBJ2-3
CDR3 DNA: TGTGCCAGCAGTTCAGGCACAGGGCTTCTCTCCACAGATACGCAGTATTTT
CDR3 protein: CASSSGTGLLSTDTQYF

V gene: TRBV5-5
clone size: once
D gene: .
J gene: TRBJ1-1
CDR3 DNA: TGTGCCAGCAGCCCGGACGGGGGGCTGAACACTGAAGCTTTCTTT
CDR3 protein: CASSPDGGLNTEAFF

V gene: TRBV11-2
clone size: .
D gene: TRBD2
J gene: TRBJ2-7
CDR3 DNA: TGTGCCAGCAGCTTAGTAGCGGGGAGCTACGAGCAGTACTTC
CDR3 protein: CASSLVAGSYEQYF

V gene: TRBV4-1
clone size: once
D gene: TRBD1
J gene: TRBJ1-1
CDR3 DNA: TGCGCCAGCAGCCAAGGGGGGACAGGGGGTCTAAGCACTGAAGCTTTCTTT
CDR3 protein: CASSQGGTGGLSTEAFF

V gene: TRBV30
clone size: .
D gene: .
J gene: TRBJ1-3
CDR3 DNA: TGTGCCTGGAGTGTCTCCGCGCTCGGATACTCTGGAAACACCATATATTTT
CDR3 protein: CAWSVSALGYSGNTIYF

V gene: TRBV7-9
clone size: .
D gene: TRBD1
J gene: TRBJ2-7
CDR3 DNA: TGTGCCAGCAGCCAGTATCTGACAGGGTGGAATAACGAGCAGTACTTC
CDR3 protein: CASSQYLTGWNNEQYF

V gene: TRBV5-4
clone size: .
D gene: .
J gene: TRBJ1-1
CDR3 DNA: TGTGCCAGCAGCTTGGGGACCCTTGAAGCTTTCTTT
CDR3 protein: CASSLGTLEAFF

V gene: TRBV4-1
clone size: few
D gene: .
J gene: TRBJ1-1
CDR3 DNA: TGCGCCAGCAGCCAGGACAAGAACACTGAAGCTTTCTTT
CDR3 protein: CASSQDKNTEAFF